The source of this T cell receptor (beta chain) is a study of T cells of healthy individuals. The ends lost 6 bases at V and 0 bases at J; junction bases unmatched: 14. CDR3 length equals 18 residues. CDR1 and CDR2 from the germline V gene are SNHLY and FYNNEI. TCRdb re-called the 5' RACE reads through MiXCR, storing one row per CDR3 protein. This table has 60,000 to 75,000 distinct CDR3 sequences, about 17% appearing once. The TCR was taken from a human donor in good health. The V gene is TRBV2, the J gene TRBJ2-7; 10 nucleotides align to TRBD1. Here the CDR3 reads CASSEEAGTGALSYEQYF. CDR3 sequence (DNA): TGTGCCAGCAGCGAGGAGGCCGGGACAGGGGCACTCTCCTACGAGCAGTACTTC.